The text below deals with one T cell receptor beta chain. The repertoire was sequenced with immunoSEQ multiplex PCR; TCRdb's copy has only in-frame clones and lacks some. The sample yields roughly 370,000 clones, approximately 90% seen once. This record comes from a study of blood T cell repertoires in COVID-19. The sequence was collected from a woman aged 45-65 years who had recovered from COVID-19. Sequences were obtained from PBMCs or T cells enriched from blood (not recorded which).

The CDR3 sequence: CASSPPTPRGTYNEQFF. CDR3 DNA sequence: TGTGCCAGCTCACCACCTACCCCCAGGGGGACCTACAATGAGCAGTTCTTC. The chain has TRBV18 and TRBJ2-1; TRBD1 aligns across 7 bases. The J segment lost 2 bases and the V segment lost 0 bases, leaving 7 bases of the junction unmatched. The CDR3 covers 17 residues. Germline V lookup: CDR1 KGHSH, CDR2 LQKENI.